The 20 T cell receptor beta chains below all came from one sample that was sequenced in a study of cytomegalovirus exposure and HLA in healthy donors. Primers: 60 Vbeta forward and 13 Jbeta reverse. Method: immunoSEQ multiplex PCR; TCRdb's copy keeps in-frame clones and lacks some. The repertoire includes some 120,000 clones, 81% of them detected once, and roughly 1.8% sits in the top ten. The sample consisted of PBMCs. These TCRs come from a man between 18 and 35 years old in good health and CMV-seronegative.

The CDR3 bases are TGTGCCAGCAGTTACTCGGAGCCGTATCGATCTGGCAATGAGCAGTTCTTC. Protein product: CASSYSEPYRSGNEQFF. The V gene is TRBV6-7, the J gene TRBJ2-1; D ambiguous. TRBV6-7 falls under the ORF class, with uncertain function. Between the trimmed V and J ends, which lost 0 bases and 6 bases, there was a span of 18 bases. The CDR3 extends over 17 amino acids.

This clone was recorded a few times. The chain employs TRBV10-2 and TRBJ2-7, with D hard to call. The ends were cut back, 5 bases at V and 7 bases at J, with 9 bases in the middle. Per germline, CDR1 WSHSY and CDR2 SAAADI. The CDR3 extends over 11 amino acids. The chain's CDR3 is CASSTLEEQYF. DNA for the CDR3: TGCGCCAGCAGTACTTTGGAGGAGCAGTACTTC.

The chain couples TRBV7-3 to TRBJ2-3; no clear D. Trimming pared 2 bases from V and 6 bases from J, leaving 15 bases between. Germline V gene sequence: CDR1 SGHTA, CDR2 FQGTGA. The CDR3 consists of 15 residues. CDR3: CASSLEVGSLDTQYF. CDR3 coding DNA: TGTGCCAGCAGCTTAGAAGTGGGTAGCCTCGATACGCAGTATTTT.

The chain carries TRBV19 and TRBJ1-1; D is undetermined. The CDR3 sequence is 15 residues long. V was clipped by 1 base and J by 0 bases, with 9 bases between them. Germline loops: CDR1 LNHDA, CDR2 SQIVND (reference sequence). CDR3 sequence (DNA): TGTGCCAGTAGTATAGGACACCTTATGAACACTGAAGCTTTCTTT. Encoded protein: CASSIGHLMNTEAFF.

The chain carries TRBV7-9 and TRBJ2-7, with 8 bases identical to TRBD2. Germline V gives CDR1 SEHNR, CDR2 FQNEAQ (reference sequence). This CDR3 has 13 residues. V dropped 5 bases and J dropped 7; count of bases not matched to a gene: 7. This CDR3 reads CASSPSGGLEQYF. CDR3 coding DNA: TGTGCCAGCAGCCCCAGCGGGGGCCTGGAGCAGTACTTC. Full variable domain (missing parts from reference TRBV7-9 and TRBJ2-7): DTGVSQNPRHKITKRGQNVTFRCDPISEHNRLYWYRQTLGQGPEFLTYFQNEAQLEKSRLLSDRFSAERPKGSFSTLEIQRTEQGDSAMYLCASSPSGGLEQYFGPGTRLTVT.

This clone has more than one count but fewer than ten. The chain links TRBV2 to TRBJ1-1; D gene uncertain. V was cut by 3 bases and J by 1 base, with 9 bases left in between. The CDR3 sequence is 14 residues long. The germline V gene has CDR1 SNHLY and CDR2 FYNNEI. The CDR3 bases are TGTGCCAGCAGTGATCAGTTTGGGAACACTGAAGCTTTCTTT. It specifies CASSDQFGNTEAFF.

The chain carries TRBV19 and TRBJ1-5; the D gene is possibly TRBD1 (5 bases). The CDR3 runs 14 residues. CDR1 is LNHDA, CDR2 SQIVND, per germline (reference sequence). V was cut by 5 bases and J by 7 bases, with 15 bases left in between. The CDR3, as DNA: TGTGCCAGTAGTTCAGCAACCACAGGACAGCCCCAGCATTTT. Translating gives CASSSATTGQPQHF.

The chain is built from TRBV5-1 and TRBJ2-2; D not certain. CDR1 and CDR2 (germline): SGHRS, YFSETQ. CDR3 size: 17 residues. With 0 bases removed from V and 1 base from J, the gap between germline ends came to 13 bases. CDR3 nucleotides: TGCGCCAGCAGCTTGGCCATGCGCCTTGGGAACACCGGGGAGCTGTTTTTT. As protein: CASSLAMRLGNTGELFF.

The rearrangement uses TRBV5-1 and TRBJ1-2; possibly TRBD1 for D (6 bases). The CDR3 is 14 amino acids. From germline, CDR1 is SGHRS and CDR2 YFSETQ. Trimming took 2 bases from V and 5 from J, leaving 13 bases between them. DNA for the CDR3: TGCGCCAGCAGCTTTAATACAGGGCAGTATGGCTACACCTTC. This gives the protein CASSFNTGQYGYTF.

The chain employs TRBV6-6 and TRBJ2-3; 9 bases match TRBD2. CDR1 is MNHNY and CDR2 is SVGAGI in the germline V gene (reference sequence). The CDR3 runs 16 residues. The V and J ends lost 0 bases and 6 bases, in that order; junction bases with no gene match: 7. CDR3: CASSYSRPSGVDTQYF. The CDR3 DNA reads TGTGCCAGCAGTTACTCCCGGCCTAGCGGGGTGGATACGCAGTATTTT.

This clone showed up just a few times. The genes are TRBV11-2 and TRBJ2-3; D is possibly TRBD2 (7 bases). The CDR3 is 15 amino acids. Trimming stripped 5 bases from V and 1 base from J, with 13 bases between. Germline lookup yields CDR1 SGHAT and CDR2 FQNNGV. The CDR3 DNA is TGTGCCAGCAGCCCCACGGGGGGCGGCACAGATACGCAGTATTTT. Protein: CASSPTGGGTDTQYF.

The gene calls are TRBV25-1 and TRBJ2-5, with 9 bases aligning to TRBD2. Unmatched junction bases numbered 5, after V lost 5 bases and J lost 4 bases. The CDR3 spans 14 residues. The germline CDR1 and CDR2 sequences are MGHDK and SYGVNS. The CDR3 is CASSSGGQRETQYF. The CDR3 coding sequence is TGTGCCAGCAGTAGCGGGGGGCAAAGAGAGACCCAGTACTTC.

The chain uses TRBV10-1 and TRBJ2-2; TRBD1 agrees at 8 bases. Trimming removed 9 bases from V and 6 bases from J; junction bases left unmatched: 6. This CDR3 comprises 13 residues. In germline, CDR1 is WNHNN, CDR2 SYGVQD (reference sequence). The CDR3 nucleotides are TGCGCCAGTTCGGACAGGGAGGCCGGGGAGCTGTTTTTT. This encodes CASSDREAGELFF.

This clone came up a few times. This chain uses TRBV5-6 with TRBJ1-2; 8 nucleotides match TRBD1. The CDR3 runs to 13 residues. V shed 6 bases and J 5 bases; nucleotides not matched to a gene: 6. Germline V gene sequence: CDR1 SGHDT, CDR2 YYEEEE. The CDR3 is CASTVDREYGYTF. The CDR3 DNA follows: TGTGCCAGCACCGTGGACAGGGAGTATGGCTACACCTTC. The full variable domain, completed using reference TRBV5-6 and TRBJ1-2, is DAGVTQSPTHLIKTRGQQVTLRCSPKSGHDTVSWYQQALGQGPQFIFQYYEEEERQRGNFPDRFSGHQFPNYSSELNVNALLLGDSALYLCASTVDREYGYTFGSGTRLTVV.

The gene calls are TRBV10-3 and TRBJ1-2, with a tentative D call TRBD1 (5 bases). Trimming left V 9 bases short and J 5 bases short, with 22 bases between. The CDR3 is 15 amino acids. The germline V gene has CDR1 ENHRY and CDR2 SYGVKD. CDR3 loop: CAIRMGDSGTYGYTF. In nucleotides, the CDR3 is TGTGCCATTCGAATGGGGGATAGCGGGACGTATGGCTACACCTTC.

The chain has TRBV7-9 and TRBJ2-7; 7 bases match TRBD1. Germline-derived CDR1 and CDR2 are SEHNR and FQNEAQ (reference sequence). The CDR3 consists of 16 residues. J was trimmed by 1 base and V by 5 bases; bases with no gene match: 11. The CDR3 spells CASSPRPQGVSYEQYF. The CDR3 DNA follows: TGTGCCAGCAGCCCCAGGCCCCAGGGGGTTTCCTACGAGCAGTACTTC.

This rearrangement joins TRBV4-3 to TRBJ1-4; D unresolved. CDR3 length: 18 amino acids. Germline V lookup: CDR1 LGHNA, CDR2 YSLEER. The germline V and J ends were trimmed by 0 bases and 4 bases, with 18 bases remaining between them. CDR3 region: CASSQDRPGGGYNEKLFF. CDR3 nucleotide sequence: TGCGCCAGCAGCCAAGATCGACCGGGAGGCGGATATAATGAAAAACTGTTTTTT.

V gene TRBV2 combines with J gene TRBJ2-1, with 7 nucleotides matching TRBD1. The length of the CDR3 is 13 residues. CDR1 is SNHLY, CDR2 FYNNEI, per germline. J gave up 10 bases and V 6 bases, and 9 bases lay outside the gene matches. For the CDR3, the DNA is TGTGCCAGCAGCACCCGACAGGGTAACGAGCAGTTCTTC. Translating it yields CASSTRQGNEQFF. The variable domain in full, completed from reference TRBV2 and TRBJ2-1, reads EPEVTQTPSHQVTQMGQEVILRCVPISNHLYFYWYRQILGQKVEFLVSFYNNEISEKSEIFDDQFSVERPDGSNFTLKIRSTKLEDSAMYFCASSTRQGNEQFFGPGTRLTVL.

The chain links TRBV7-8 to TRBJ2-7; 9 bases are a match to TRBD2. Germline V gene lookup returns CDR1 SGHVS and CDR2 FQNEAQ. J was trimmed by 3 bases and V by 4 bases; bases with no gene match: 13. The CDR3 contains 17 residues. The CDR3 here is CASSSLSGGRFDYEQYF. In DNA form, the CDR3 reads TGTGCCAGCAGCTCCCTTAGCGGGGGCCGTTTTGACTACGAGCAGTACTTC.

CDR3 in amino acids: CASSQDIMTFRIGYTF. As DNA, the CDR3 is TGTGCCAGCAGCCAAGACATAATGACTTTTAGGATAGGCTACACCTTC. The J gene is TRBJ1-2, the V gene TRBV4-2; D ambiguous. The CDR3 sequence is 16 residues long. Germline assignment: CDR1 LGHNA and CDR2 YNFKEQ. V was pared by 0 bases and J by 8 bases, with 19 bases between.